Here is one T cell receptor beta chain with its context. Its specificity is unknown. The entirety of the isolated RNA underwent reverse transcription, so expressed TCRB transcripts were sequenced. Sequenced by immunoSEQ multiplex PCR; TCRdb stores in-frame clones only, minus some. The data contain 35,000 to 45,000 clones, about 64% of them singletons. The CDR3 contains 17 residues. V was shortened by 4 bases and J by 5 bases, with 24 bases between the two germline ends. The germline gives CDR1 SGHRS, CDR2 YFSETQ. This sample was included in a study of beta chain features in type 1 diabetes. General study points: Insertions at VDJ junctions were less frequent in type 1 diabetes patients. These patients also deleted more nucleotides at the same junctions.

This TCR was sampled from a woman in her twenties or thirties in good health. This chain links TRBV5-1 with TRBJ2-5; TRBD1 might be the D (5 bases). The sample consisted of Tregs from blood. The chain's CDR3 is CASSPRIGRPGWETQYF. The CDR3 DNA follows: TGCGCCAGCAGCCCGAGGATCGGGCGTCCAGGGTGGGAGACCCAGTACTTC.